This TCR beta chain was recovered during a study of blood T cell repertoires in COVID-19. About the study: COVID-19 samples collected from the United States, Italy and Spain covered acute and convalescent phases. T cells, B-cell-depleted T cells, or PBMCs provided the cDNA or gDNA that served as material.

Germline lookup yields CDR1 DFQATT and CDR2 SNEGSKA (reference sequence). The CDR3 covers 13 residues. The V segment lost 3 bases and the J segment 5 bases; nucleotides outside the gene matches: 3. Original handling: It was from reference gene primer amplification that nucleated cell counts were estimated. Here immunoSEQ multiplex PCR was the method, and the copy in TCRdb shows in-frame clones only, minus some. The DNA gave D and trimming, while V, J and clone size come from that table. The repertoire holds approximately 280,000 clones, less than 85% seen once, with approximately 1.5% in the top ten. Patients of the Seattle cohort, enrolled during active infection, were followed longitudinally.

This rearrangement joins TRBV20-1 to TRBJ2-7; 11 nucleotides align to TRBD2. Input material: peripheral blood. The receptor was isolated from a human donor with COVID-19, enrolled during active disease. The donor label of this sample is uncertain. Written as DNA, the CDR3 is TGCAGTGCTAGTAGCGGGAGGGCCAACGAGCAGTACTTC. Translating gives CSASSGRANEQYF.